The present entry profiles one T cell receptor (beta chain) with its context. The target antigen is unknown. The sample belongs to a study of OX40 agonist ivuxolimab in advanced cancers. Study information: The patients' treatment was ivuxolimab, an agonistic anti-OX40 (CD134) antibody. Notes on the study in general: Normalized T-cell clonal expansion was also low in some nonresponders. Mean expanded clone counts were higher in CD8+ than CD4+ T cells.

J gave up 14 bases and V 5 bases, and 12 bases lay outside the gene matches. Per germline, CDR1 SGHVS and CDR2 FQNEAQ. This CDR3 comprises 14 residues. Sequencing used immunoSEQ multiplex PCR; TCRdb keeps in-frame clones, though not all of them. The sample has over 70,000 clones; under 95% are singletons. This chain uses TRBV7-8 with TRBJ2-1, with 10 bases matching TRBD2. The sequences come from CD4+ or CD8+ T cells sorted from blood, collected in a trial of the OX40 agonist ivuxolimab. This clonotype originated in an adult with an advanced solid tumor such as melanoma, head and neck, liver or kidney cancer. The CDR3 here is CASSPRGLAGDKFF. The CDR3 bases are TGTGCCAGCAGCCCTCGAGGGCTAGCGGGAGATAAGTTCTTC.